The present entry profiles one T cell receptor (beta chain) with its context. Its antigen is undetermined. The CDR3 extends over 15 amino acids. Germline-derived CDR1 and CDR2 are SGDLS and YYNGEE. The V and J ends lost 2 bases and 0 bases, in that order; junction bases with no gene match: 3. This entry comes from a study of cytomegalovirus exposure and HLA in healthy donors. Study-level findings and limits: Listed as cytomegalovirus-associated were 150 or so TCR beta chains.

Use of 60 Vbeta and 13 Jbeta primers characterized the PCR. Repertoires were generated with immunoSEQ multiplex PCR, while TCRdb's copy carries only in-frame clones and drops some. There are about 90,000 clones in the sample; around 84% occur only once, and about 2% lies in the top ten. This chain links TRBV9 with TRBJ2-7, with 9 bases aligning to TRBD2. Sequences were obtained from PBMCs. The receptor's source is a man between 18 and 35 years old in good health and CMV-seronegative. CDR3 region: CASSVNSGSSYEQYF. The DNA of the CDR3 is TGTGCCAGCAGCGTTAATAGCGGGAGCTCCTACGAGCAGTACTTC.